The present entry profiles one TCR beta chain with its context. The CDR3 loop spans 12 amino acids. In germline, CDR1 is SQVTM, CDR2 ANQGSEA. V was trimmed by 5 bases and J by 2 bases, leaving 10 bases between them. The Seattle site enrolled patients during active infection and followed them longitudinally. Some clones are missing from TCRdb's copy, which holds only in-frame ones; the method was immunoSEQ multiplex PCR. The table shows about 260,000 clones, with around 87% occurring only once. These data belong to a study of blood T cell repertoires in COVID-19. Study in general: Samples representing acute and convalescent COVID-19 were sourced from the United States, Italy and Spain. Sample material is recorded as cDNA or gDNA derived from T cells, B-cell-depleted T cells, or PBMCs.

Sequencing used peripheral blood. This clonotype was obtained from a woman aged 60-70 years with COVID-19, enrolled during active disease. This chain links TRBV29-1 with TRBJ2-7, with a possible D match to TRBD1 (6 bases). CDR3 nucleotide sequence: TGCAGCGTTTCGGACAGCCCCTACGAGCAGTACTTC. Protein: CSVSDSPYEQYF.